The rows below give T cell receptor beta chains drawn from one sample of a study of immune aging and cytomegalovirus after organ transplant. No antigen is known for these receptors. MiXCR, run by TCRdb on the single-cell sequencing reads, gives a single entry per CDR3 protein. The sample yields approximately 22,000 distinct CDR3 sequences, roughly 36% seen once. The source material was CMV peptide-activated CD4+ and CD8+ T cells sorted from blood, sampled at five time points, pooled. These receptors all come from a female donor who had a heart transplant and CMV viremia. Each CDR3 is given with its conserved first and last residue. D genes are given only for firm matches. Not all rows give a size; the values are once, few, many and, for expanded clones, a class.

size	V	J	D	CDR3	DNA
medium-sized	TRBV28	TRBJ2-1	TRBD2	CASSGGGDEQFF	TGTGCCAGCAGTGGTGGGGGGGACGAGCAGTTCTTC
few	TRBV7-2	TRBJ2-4	.	CASSLWLVKKAKNIQYF	TGTGCCAGCAGCTTATGGTTAGTCAAGAAAGCCAAAAACATTCAGTACTTC
few	TRBV3-1	TRBJ2-7	.	CASSQEGRPGEEQYF	TGTGCCAGCAGCCAAGAGGGAAGACCCGGCGAGGAGCAGTACTTC
medium-sized	TRBV10-3	TRBJ2-7	.	CAISAPPEQYF	TGTGCCATCAGCGCCCCGCCCGAGCAGTACTTC
.	TRBV2	TRBJ1-5	.	CASSEHLNQPQHF	TGTGCCAGCAGTGAACATCTCAATCAGCCCCAGCATTTT
few	TRBV27	TRBJ1-6	.	CASNPGSSYNSPLHF	TGTGCCAGCAACCCCGGCAGCTCCTATAATTCACCCCTCCACTTT
.	TRBV3-1	TRBJ2-3	TRBD2	CASSQLRLAGDIDTQYF	TGTGCCAGCAGCCAGTTACGACTAGCGGGAGACATAGATACGCAGTATTTT
medium-sized	TRBV4-1	TRBJ2-3	.	CASSQVGSSKDTQYF	TGCGCCAGCAGCCAAGTTGGAAGTTCAAAAGATACGCAGTATTTT
few	TRBV6-1	TRBJ2-1	.	CASSAYNEQFF	TGTGCCAGCAGTGCCTACAATGAGCAGTTCTTC
few	TRBV4-1	TRBJ2-3	TRBD2	CASSFGGARDTQYF	TGCGCCAGCAGCTTCGGGGGGGCGAGAGATACGCAGTATTTT
.	TRBV9	TRBJ1-2	.	CASSEYRDMSTYGYTF	TGTGCCAGCAGCGAATATCGGGACATGTCGACCTATGGCTACACCTTC
.	TRBV5-1	TRBJ2-7	.	CASRSAGTYEQYF	TGCGCCAGCAGAAGTGCCGGCACCTACGAGCAGTACTTC
.	TRBV11-2	TRBJ2-4	.	CASSPLRRKNIQYF	TGTGCCAGCAGCCCCCTCCGGCGCAAAAACATTCAGTACTTC
few	TRBV9	TRBJ1-1	.	CASSQRPNTEAFF	TGTGCCAGCAGCCAAAGGCCGAACACTGAAGCTTTCTTT
few	TRBV2	TRBJ2-7	.	CASRSGYEQYF	TGTGCCTCGAGGTCCGGTTACGAGCAGTACTTC
few	TRBV24-1	TRBJ2-5	.	CATSATTANQETQYF	TGTGCCACCAGTGCAACTACAGCGAACCAAGAGACCCAGTACTTC
many	TRBV19	TRBJ1-5	.	CASSLHQHF	.
.	TRBV5-6	TRBJ2-4	.	CASSLGGGDIQYF	TGTGCCAGCAGCTTGGGAGGGGGGGACATTCAGTACTTC
few	TRBV5-8	TRBJ2-3	TRBD2	CASSVVAGVRDTQYF	TGTGCCAGCAGCGTGGTAGCGGGAGTGAGAGATACGCAGTATTTT
.	TRBV4-1	TRBJ1-2	.	CASSQDSPSSYGYTF	TGCGCCAGCAGCCAAGACAGTCCATCCTCATATGGCTACACCTTC
few	TRBV11-2	TRBJ1-1	.	CASSFQGGGAFF	TGTGCCAGCAGCTTCCAGGGTGGCGGAGCTTTCTTT
few	TRBV7-2	TRBJ2-3	TRBD1	CASSIQTGSTDTQYF	TGTGCCAGCAGCATCCAGACAGGGAGCACAGATACGCAGTATTTT
few	TRBV20-1	TRBJ2-5	.	CSARDTRGGETQYF	TGCAGTGCTAGAGATACTCGCGGCGGGGAGACCCAGTACTTC
.	TRBV7-2	TRBJ2-1	TRBD2	CASSLTSGTPYNEQFF	TGTGCCAGCAGCTTAACTAGCGGGACCCCCTACAATGAGCAGTTCTTC
.	TRBV6-6	TRBJ2-5	TRBD2	CASTPTSGASGGQYF	TGTGCCAGCACCCCGACTAGCGGAGCATCGGGGGGCCAGTACTTC
.	TRBV7-9	TRBJ1-2	TRBD1	CASSRTGNYGYTF	TGTGCCAGCAGCCGGACAGGCAACTATGGCTACACCTTC
few	TRBV6-2/TRBV6-3	TRBJ2-7	TRBD2	CASSYSTGGPSYEQYF	TGTGCCAGCAGTTACTCGACGGGAGGGCCGTCCTACGAGCAGTACTTC
.	TRBV5-6	TRBJ2-3	TRBD1	CASSRNPGQDTDTQYF	TGTGCCAGCAGTCGAAATCCGGGACAGGACACAGATACGCAGTATTTT
.	TRBV9	TRBJ1-1	.	CASSVVQGQNTEASF	TGTGCCAGCAGCGTAGTGCAGGGACAAAACACTGAAGCCTCCTTT
many	TRBV2	TRBJ1-2	.	CASSGGLDGYTF	TGTGCCAGCAGTGGGGGGTTGGATGGCTACACCTTC
.	TRBV10-3	TRBJ1-1	.	CAISDAGGTEAFF	TGTGCCATCAGTGATGCGGGGGGGACTGAAGCTTTCTTT
few	TRBV6-6	TRBJ2-7	.	CASSFADSEQYF	TGTGCCAGCAGTTTCGCGGACAGCGAGCAGTACTTC
few	TRBV30	TRBJ2-2	TRBD2	CACPGTSGGAVSGELFF	TGTGCCTGCCCCGGGACTAGCGGGGGGGCCGTGAGCGGGGAGCTGTTTTTT
.	TRBV2	TRBJ2-2	.	CASSRESTGELFF	TGTGCCAGCAGCAGGGAATCAACCGGGGAGCTGTTTTTT
few	TRBV11-3	TRBJ2-5	.	CASSLDGGRGETQYF	TGTGCCAGCAGCTTAGACGGTGGCAGGGGAGAGACCCAGTACTTC
.	TRBV6-6	TRBJ1-5	.	CAHRAYGDQPQHF	TGTGCTCACAGGGCATATGGCGATCAGCCCCAGCATTTT
.	TRBV14	TRBJ1-1	.	CASSRGARGTEAFF	TGTGCCAGCAGCCGGGGGGCGAGGGGAACTGAAGCTTTCTTT
medium-sized	TRBV27	TRBJ2-7	TRBD2	CASSSPLAGTYEQYF	TGTGCCAGCAGTTCCCCTCTAGCGGGGACCTACGAGCAGTACTTC
.	TRBV4-1	TRBJ1-2	.	CASSQDSAGWNGYTF	TGCGCCAGCAGCCAAGATTCGGCAGGGTGGAATGGCTACACCTTC
.	TRBV21-1	TRBJ2-7	.	CASSGRYYEQYF	TGTGCCAGCAGCGGCAGATACTACGAGCAGTACTTC
medium-sized	TRBV9	TRBJ2-1	TRBD2	CASSVGVGRGYNEQFF	TGTGCCAGCAGCGTAGGTGTTGGGCGGGGGTACAATGAGCAGTTCTTC
many	TRBV2	TRBJ2-6	.	CASSESPTGANVLTF	TGTGCCAGCAGTGAATCGCCCACTGGGGCCAACGTCCTGACTTTC
.	TRBV12-3/TRBV12-4	TRBJ2-3	.	CASSLGGQTDTQYF	TGTGCCAGCAGTTTGGGGGGGCAAACAGATACGCAGTATTTT
.	TRBV19	TRBJ2-1	TRBD2	CASSKGLAVSYNEQFF	TGTGCCAGTAGTAAGGGACTAGCGGTGTCCTACAATGAGCAGTTCTTC
.	TRBV20-1	TRBJ2-3	.	CSARDRQGTDTQYF	TGCAGTGCAAGAGACCGCCAAGGTACAGATACGCAGTATTTT
.	TRBV12-3/TRBV12-4	TRBJ1-3	.	CASSEARTVYGATGNTIYF	TGTGCCAGCAGTGAAGCTAGGACAGTTTACGGGGCAACTGGAAACACCATATATTTT
.	TRBV6-2/TRBV6-3	TRBJ1-1	TRBD1	CASRTGNFPMEAFF	TGTGCCAGCCGGACAGGCAACTTTCCGATGGAAGCTTTCTTT
.	TRBV5-1	TRBJ2-1	.	CASSTNNEQFF	TGCGCCAGCAGCACCAACAATGAGCAGTTCTTC
.	TRBV20-1	TRBJ1-5	.	CSAQWAGSSNQPQRF	TGCAGCGCTCAATGGGCAGGTTCTAGCAATCAGCCCCAGCGTTTT
medium-sized	TRBV28	TRBJ2-7	TRBD1	CASTSVGQGDEQYF	TGTGCCAGCACCTCCGTGGGACAGGGCGACGAGCAGTACTTC
many	TRBV6-2/TRBV6-3	TRBJ2-1	TRBD2	CASSYSPGLGSGEQFF	TGTGCCAGCAGTTACAGTCCGGGACTAGGATCTGGTGAGCAGTTCTTC
many	TRBV4-2	TRBJ2-5	.	CASSLGGQETQYF	TGTGCCAGCAGTTTAGGGGGACAAGAGACCCAGTACTTC
few	TRBV7-3	TRBJ2-2	.	CASSLRGTGELFF	TGTGCCAGCAGCTTAAGAGGAACCGGGGAGCTGTTTTTT
.	TRBV27	TRBJ2-7	.	CAGSPRPYEQCF	TGTGCCGGCAGTCCACGACCCTACGAGCAGTGCTTC
.	TRBV5-1	TRBJ1-1	.	CASRKSQGTATEAFF	TGCGCCAGCAGGAAATCTCAGGGGACGGCCACAGAAGCTTTCTTT